This T cell receptor (beta chain) was sequenced during a study of blood T cell repertoires in COVID-19. Comments on this clone: Other DNA sequences in the sample encode the same CDR3.

Libraries were prepared by immunoSEQ multiplex PCR; TCRdb keeps only in-frame clonotypes and omits some of them. The profile shows roughly 400,000 clones, about 83% of them singletons. Cohort allocation depended upon clinical history that participants reported. The V end lost 0 bases, the J end lost 7 bases, and 12 bases lay between the germline ends. Germline V lookup: CDR1 SQVTM, CDR2 ANQGSEA. The CDR3 has 14 residues. V gene TRBV29-1 combines with J gene TRBJ1-4; TRBD1 is a possible D gene (6 bases). The TCR comes from a woman between 45 and 60 years old who had recovered from COVID-19. The sequenced sample consisted of PBMCs or T cells enriched from blood (not recorded which). The DNA of the CDR3 is TGCAGCGTTGAAGATCTGGGGGCGGGTGAAAAACTGTTTTTT. Translation: CSVEDLGAGEKLFF.